The next 9 T cell receptor beta chains were all read from a single sample in a study of cytotoxic CD8 clonotypes in ibrutinib-treated CLL. Sequenced by immunoSEQ multiplex PCR; TCRdb stores in-frame clones only, minus some. The sample gives about 310,000 clones, around four fifths of which show up once; over 5.5% is in the top ten. The specimen was PBMCs, collected before ibrutinib treatment. The receptors stem from a human donor with chronic lymphocytic leukemia.

This sequence joins TRBV25-1 and TRBJ1-2, with D hard to call. The CDR3 runs 13 residues. Germline V gene lookup returns CDR1 MGHDK and CDR2 SYGVNS. The V gene lost 8 bases and the J gene lost 4 bases, with 14 bases spanning the gap. CDR3 bases: TGTGCCAGCCATTCCAGACACGGCTATGGCTACACCTTC. It translates to CASHSRHGYGYTF.

The chain joins TRBV21-1 to TRBJ2-1; the D call in the table, TRBD2, was not verified against the DNA. TRBV21-1 is described as a pseudogene. CDR3 length equals 16 residues. CDR3 DNA sequence: TGTGCCAGCGAGGCGGGCCCCCCGAGCTCCTACAATGAGCAGTTCTTC. Protein sequence: CASEAGPPSSYNEQFF.

This clone has a single count. V usage is TRBV25-1 and J usage is TRBJ2-1; 14 positions agree with TRBD2. This CDR3 spans 18 amino acids. Germline loops: CDR1 MGHDK, CDR2 SYGVNS. Trimming took 4 bases from V and 6 from J; bases not matched to a gene: 11. CDR3 bases: TGTGCCAGCAGTGCCTTCCCCGGGACTAGCGGGAGCGGCAATGAGCAGTTCTTC. This codes for CASSAFPGTSGSGNEQFF.

Only one count was recorded for this clone. The rearrangement uses TRBV19 and TRBJ2-7; 12 positions match TRBD1. With V trimmed by 8 bases and J by 4 bases, 9 bases remained unmatched. The CDR3 has 15 residues. CDR1 and CDR2 from the germline V gene are LNHDA and SQIVND (reference sequence). The DNA for the CDR3 is TGTGCCAGTCGGCCCGGGACAGGGGGCACGTACGAGCAGTACTTC. Amino acids: CASRPGTGGTYEQYF.

This chain uses TRBV5-1 with TRBJ1-2, with 10 bases identical to TRBD1. V dropped 0 bases and J dropped 4; count of bases not matched to a gene: 15. This CDR3 contains 19 residues. Germline-derived CDR1 and CDR2 are SGHRS and YFSETQ. This chain's CDR3 is CASSLDGTGVDPEAYGYTF. CDR3 sequence (DNA): TGCGCCAGCAGCTTGGATGGGACAGGGGTCGATCCCGAGGCCTATGGCTACACCTTC.

The V and J genes are TRBV2 and TRBJ2-7, with 7 nucleotides matching TRBD1. This CDR3 contains 11 residues. Germline V gene data show CDR1 as SNHLY and CDR2 as FYNNEI. V dropped 9 bases and J dropped 2; count of bases not matched to a gene: 1. CDR3 bases: TGTGCCAGTCAGGGGGCCTACGAGCAGTACTTC. Residues: CASQGAYEQYF.

This clone was picked up a small number of times. V is TRBV6-5 and J is TRBJ2-7; the D gene is possibly TRBD1 (5 bases). The CDR3 spans 15 residues. V lost 7 bases to trimming and J lost 5 bases, with 21 bases between them. Germline CDR1 reads MNHEY; CDR2 reads SVGAGI. The CDR3 DNA is TGTGCCAGCACCCCGACAGCTTGGTCTGTCGACGAGCAGTACTTC. It encodes CASTPTAWSVDEQYF.

The V and J genes are TRBV4-2 and TRBJ1-3, with unresolved D. V was pared by 0 bases and J by 0 bases, with 9 bases between. Germline assignment: CDR1 LGHNA and CDR2 YNFKEQ. The CDR3 consists of 16 residues. The CDR3 spells CASSQEILYSGNTIYF. CDR3 nucleotide sequence: TGTGCCAGCAGCCAAGAGATTCTTTACTCTGGAAACACCATATATTTT.

In this sample, this clone turned up a few times. The J gene is TRBJ2-7, the V gene TRBV7-6, with D possibly being TRBD2 (6 bases). In germline, CDR1 is SGHVS, CDR2 FNYEAQ. Trimming shortened V by 0 bases and J by 7 bases, and 13 bases separated the two germline ends. The CDR3 is 14 residues long. In nucleotides, the CDR3 is TGTGCCAGCAGCTTAGCAGGGGTTGGAGGGGAGCAGTACTTC. It yields the protein CASSLAGVGGEQYF.